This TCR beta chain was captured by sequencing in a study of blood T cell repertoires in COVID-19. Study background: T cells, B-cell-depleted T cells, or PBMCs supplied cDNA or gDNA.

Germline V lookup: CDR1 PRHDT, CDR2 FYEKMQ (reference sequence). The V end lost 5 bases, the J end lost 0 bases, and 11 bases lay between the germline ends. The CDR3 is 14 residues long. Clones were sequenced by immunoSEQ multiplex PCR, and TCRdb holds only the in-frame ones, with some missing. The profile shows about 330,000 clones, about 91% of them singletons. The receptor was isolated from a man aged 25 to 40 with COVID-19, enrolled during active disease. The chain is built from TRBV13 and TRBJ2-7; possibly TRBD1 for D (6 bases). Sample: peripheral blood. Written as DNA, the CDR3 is TGTGCCAGCAGCAAACGGGACAACTCCTACGAGCAGTACTTC. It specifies CASSKRDNSYEQYF.